Here is one T cell receptor (beta chain) with its context. Its antigen is as yet unknown. The method was immunoSEQ multiplex PCR; TCRdb's version includes in-frame clones alone and lacks a portion of them. The sample consists of roughly 87,000 clones, under 95% of them appearing once. The entry originates in a study of OX40 agonist ivuxolimab in advanced cancers. Notes on the study in general: Both CD4+ and CD8+ T cell populations in blood had undergone clonal expansion by week 6 at 0.1 to 3.0 mg/kg. The work left the antigen specificity of expanded peripheral T cells undetermined.

Germline assignment: CDR1 PRHDT and CDR2 FYEKMQ (reference sequence). The CDR3 has 14 amino acids. J lost 7 bases, V lost 2 bases, and 4 bases had no gene match. The TCR originated in an adult with an advanced solid tumor such as melanoma, head and neck, liver or kidney cancer. Sequences were derived from CD4+ or CD8+ T cells sorted from blood, sampled in a trial of the OX40 agonist ivuxolimab. The rearrangement uses TRBV13 and TRBJ2-2, with 7 bases aligning to TRBD1. DNA of the CDR3: TGTGCCAGCAGCTTACATCAGGGGGTCGGGGAGCTGTTTTTT. It yields the protein CASSLHQGVGELFF.